The next 17 T cell receptor beta chains were all read from a single sample in a study of T cells in Graves' hyperthyroidism and ophthalmopathy. TCR beta CDR3 region amplification was performed from RNA transcripts. First-round RT-PCR of the TCR CDR3 relied on the HTBI primer set. TCRdb itself ran the multiplex PCR reads through MiXCR, one entry per CDR3 protein. Among approximately 380,000 distinct CDR3 sequences listed, about a fifth were seen once. Sequenced sample: blood. The receptors come from a woman between 18 and 29 years old with Graves' hyperthyroidism.

In this sample, this clonotype turned up many times. The rearrangement joins TRBV20-1 to TRBJ1-1; TRBD1 matches at 10 bases. The trim removed 6 bases at V and 6 bases at J, leaving 10 bases unmatched. This CDR3 is built from 14 residues. Looked up from germline, CDR1 is DFQATT and CDR2 is SNEGSKA (reference sequence). This CDR3 reads CSATTGQGGAEAFF. In DNA form, the CDR3 reads TGCAGTGCCACCACCGGACAGGGGGGCGCTGAAGCTTTCTTT.

This clonotype was observed many times. The chain uses TRBV20-1 and TRBJ2-7; a possible D gene is TRBD2 (5 bases). Germline CDR1 is DFQATT and CDR2 is SNEGSKA (reference sequence). This CDR3 has 15 residues. Trimming stripped 1 base from V and 3 bases from J, with 16 bases between. The CDR3 DNA reads TGCAGTGCTAGAGGCAACCGTCTTCGGGACTACGAGCAGTACTTC. Amino acid sequence: CSARGNRLRDYEQYF.

This chain connects TRBV19 to TRBJ1-5; D possibly corresponds to TRBD1 (6 bases). The CDR3 is 15 residues long. Trimming pared 4 bases from V and 5 bases from J, leaving 15 bases between. CDR1 is LNHDA, CDR2 SQIVND, per germline (reference sequence). CDR3 sequence: CASSTFWGADQPQHF. As DNA, the CDR3 is TGTGCCAGTAGTACTTTTTGGGGGGCCGATCAGCCCCAGCATTTT.

DNA of the CDR3: TGTGCCAGCAGATTTGGGGGGGACACTGAAGCTTTCTTT. Translation: CASRFGGDTEAFF. This chain connects TRBV12-3 or TRBV12-4 to TRBJ1-1, with TRBD1 as a possible D gene (5 bases). CDR3 size: 13 residues. The V end lost 6 bases, the J end lost 3 bases, and 11 bases lay between the germline ends.

This clonotype was counted ten times or more. The chain joins TRBV7-2 to TRBJ2-2, with D perhaps matching TRBD2 (6 bases). This CDR3 is 13 amino acids long. Trimming stripped 8 bases from V and 1 base from J, with 8 bases between. CDR1 is SGHTA, CDR2 FQGNSA, per germline. The CDR3 protein is CASGAGNTGELFF. In nucleotides, the CDR3 is TGTGCCAGCGGAGCGGGGAACACCGGGGAGCTGTTTTTT.

This clonotype was counted ten times or more. The chain has TRBV28 and TRBJ1-2; D is ambiguous. Looked up from germline, CDR1 is MDHEN and CDR2 is SYDVKM. V gave up 6 bases and J gave up 5 bases, with 13 bases separating them. The CDR3 totals 13 residues. This CDR3 reads CASRPGSLYGYTF. The CDR3 bases are TGTGCCAGCAGACCTGGCAGCTTATATGGCTACACCTTC.

The chain has TRBV19 and TRBJ1-1; 7 positions match TRBD1. The ends lost 6 bases at V and 1 base at J; junction bases unmatched: 5. CDR1 and CDR2 from the germline V gene are LNHDA and SQIVND (reference sequence). This CDR3 contains 14 residues. DNA for the CDR3: TGTGCCAGTAGGTCGGACAGGCAGAACACTGAAGCTTTCTTT. Translating gives CASRSDRQNTEAFF.

This clonotype was found a few times. The chain is built from TRBV7-8 and TRBJ2-6; tentatively, D is TRBD1 (6 bases). Germline-derived CDR1 and CDR2 are SGHVS and FQNEAQ. The V end was cut by 6 bases, the J end by 2 bases, with 20 bases between. This CDR3 comprises 18 residues. The CDR3 sequence is CASRTKPLQGAGANVLTF. The CDR3 DNA is TGTGCCAGCAGGACTAAACCTCTACAGGGAGCTGGGGCCAACGTCCTGACTTTC.

This clonotype was counted ten times or more. V and J are TRBV19 and TRBJ1-3, with D unclear. The CDR3 is 12 amino acids. The V and J ends lost 11 bases and 2 bases respectively, with 10 bases between them. Germline CDR1 reads LNHDA; CDR2 reads SQIVND (reference sequence). DNA of the CDR3: TGTGCCTCCTCAGAACCTGGAAACACCATATATTTT. This encodes CASSEPGNTIYF.

There are a few counts of this clonotype. The chain recombines TRBV2 with TRBJ1-5; TRBD1 aligns across 7 bases. J gave up 0 bases and V 9 bases, and 17 bases lay outside the gene matches. The V gene's germline CDR1 is SNHLY and CDR2 FYNNEI. The CDR3 is 18 amino acids. DNA of the CDR3: TGTGCCAGTCGGGGGACAGTCGTTTTTACCGCTAGCAATCAGCCCCAGCATTTT. Protein sequence: CASRGTVVFTASNQPQHF.

This clonotype came up many times. The V call is TRBV7-2, the J call TRBJ2-4; no firm D call. From germline, CDR1 is SGHTA and CDR2 FQGNSA. This CDR3 comprises 13 residues. Trimming shortened V by 1 base and J by 8 bases, and 9 bases separated the two germline ends. The CDR3 DNA is TGTGCCAGCAGCTTAGGTAGACTTGACATTCAGTACTTC. This codes for CASSLGRLDIQYF.

The chain is built from TRBV2 and TRBJ1-5; D might be TRBD1 (5 bases). The CDR3 runs 15 residues. The germline CDR1 and CDR2 sequences are SNHLY and FYNNEI. The V and J ends lost 2 bases and 0 bases respectively, with 8 bases between them. CDR3 sequence reads: CASSERGPSNQPQHF. As DNA, the CDR3 is TGTGCCAGCAGTGAACGGGGCCCTAGCAATCAGCCCCAGCATTTT. The complete variable domain, with remaining parts taken from reference TRBV2 and TRBJ1-5, reads EPEVTQTPSHQVTQMGQEVILRCVPISNHLYFYWYRQILGQKVEFLVSFYNNEISEKSEIFDDQFSVERPDGSNFTLKIRSTKLEDSAMYFCASSERGPSNQPQHFGDGTRLSIL.

There are many counts of this clonotype. The chain uses TRBV15 and TRBJ1-3; D might be TRBD1 (6 bases). CDR3 length equals 19 residues. The germline gives CDR1 LNHNV, CDR2 YYDKDF (reference sequence). V was trimmed by 4 bases and J by 2 bases, leaving 24 bases between them. The CDR3, as DNA: TGTGCCACCAGCACCTATTCAGGGGACGGTGGTCTAACTGGAAACACCATATATTTT. Translated: CATSTYSGDGGLTGNTIYF.

There are many counts of this clonotype. The V and J genes are TRBV15 and TRBJ1-1, with 8 bases fitting TRBD1. Trimming took 1 base from V and 3 from J; bases not matched to a gene: 4. The CDR3 runs 15 residues. Germline CDR1 and CDR2: LNHNV and YYDKDF (reference sequence). The CDR3 here is CATSRGQGFDTEAFF. The CDR3 DNA sequence: TGTGCCACCAGCAGAGGACAGGGGTTCGACACTGAAGCTTTCTTT.

This clonotype was seen repeatedly, ten times or more. The chain is built from TRBV28 and TRBJ1-6, with D maybe TRBD1 (5 bases). Germline V gene data show CDR1 as MDHEN and CDR2 as SYDVKM. The V end lost 5 bases, the J end lost 7 bases, and 18 bases lay between the germline ends. This CDR3 contains 16 residues. CDR3 in amino acids: CASSLSRGDGNSPLHF. The CDR3 region has the DNA TGTGCCAGCAGTCTCTCACGGGGGGACGGCAATTCACCCCTCCACTTT.

Ten or more counts support this clonotype. This sequence joins TRBV6-1 and TRBJ1-5; the D gene is possibly TRBD1 (5 bases). The CDR3 runs 14 residues. V lost 8 bases to trimming and J lost 5 bases, with 16 bases between them. The germline V gene has CDR1 MNHNS and CDR2 SASEGT. For the CDR3, the DNA is TGTGCCAGCTCTCTTGCCACGGGGGATCAGCCCCAGCATTTT. Residues: CASSLATGDQPQHF.

This clonotype has more than one count but fewer than ten. A much larger clone lies a single base off, so this may be a read error. The V gene is TRBV20-1, the J gene TRBJ2-7; 7 bases are a match to TRBD2. The ends lost 6 bases at V and 4 bases at J; junction bases unmatched: 15. This CDR3 has 15 amino acids. Germline V gives CDR1 DFQATT, CDR2 SNEGSKA (reference sequence). This chain's CDR3 is CSADGASGDRYEQYF. The CDR3 DNA sequence: TGCAGTGCCGATGGGGCTAGCGGAGACCGATACGAGCAGTACTTC.